This is a list of T cell receptor beta chains from one sample in a study of shared clonotypes between healthy human individuals. Sequenced by immunoSEQ multiplex PCR; TCRdb stores in-frame clones only, minus some. Altogether approximately 500,000 clones are present, about four fifths being singletons, with the ten largest covering over 10%. The specimen was PBMCs. The receptor source for this set is a middle-aged woman in good health. Some clones in this sample may be carry-over from other donors' samples. Both conserved end residues are part of each CDR3. A D gene is named only where the DNA matches it firmly. Some rows have no size entry. The others give once, few or many, or a class for an expanded clone.

d_gene	abundance	v_gene	j_gene	CDR3aa	CDR3nt
TRBD2	.	TRBV25-1	TRBJ2-5	CASSGAGVETQYF	TGTGCCAGCAGTGGGGCGGGAGTAGAGACCCAGTACTTC
.	.	TRBV5-4	TRBJ2-1	CASSSTQTHNEQFF	TGTGCCAGCAGCAGCACCCAAACCCACAATGAGCAGTTCTTC
.	.	TRBV5-4	TRBJ2-1	CASSLGPPSSYNEQFF	TGTGCCAGCAGCTTGGGGCCGCCTAGTTCGTACAATGAGCAGTTCTTC
TRBD2	.	TRBV4-2	TRBJ2-5	CASSQLAGAVETQYF	TGTGCCAGCAGCCAACTAGCGGGAGCTGTTGAGACCCAGTACTTC
.	few	TRBV5-6	TRBJ1-2	CASSLAADYGYTF	TGTGCCAGCAGCTTGGCGGCGGACTATGGCTACACCTTC
.	once	TRBV20-1	TRBJ2-5	CSARSPSGQYF	TGCAGTGCTAGGTCTCCGAGTGGCCAGTACTTC
.	few	TRBV5-1	TRBJ1-5	CASSLDGPFTTQHF	TGCGCCAGCAGCTTGGATGGACCATTCACGACCCAGCATTTT
TRBD1	few	TRBV30	TRBJ1-1	CACPGQGDTEAFF	TGTGCCTGCCCGGGACAGGGGGACACTGAAGCTTTCTTT
.	once	TRBV13	TRBJ2-3	CASSLWLADTDTQYF	TGTGCCAGCAGCTTGTGGCTAGCAGACACAGATACGCAGTATTTT
.	.	TRBV15	TRBJ1-5	CATSRDRNSNQPQHF	TGTGCCACCAGCAGAGATCGGAACAGCAATCAGCCCCAGCATTTT
.	.	TRBV7-2	TRBJ2-3	CASSLSSSADTDTQYF	TGTGCCAGCAGCCTAAGTTCCTCAGCGGACACAGATACGCAGTATTTT
TRBD1	few	TRBV14	TRBJ2-7	CASSQAVGTGGSYEQYF	TGTGCCAGCAGCCAAGCCGTAGGGACAGGGGGCAGCTACGAGCAGTACTTC
TRBD1	.	TRBV5-3	TRBJ2-1	CARSFQGADEQFF	TGTGCCAGAAGCTTCCAGGGGGCAGATGAGCAGTTCTTC
.	.	TRBV29-1	TRBJ2-1	CSGSLGSDYNEQFF	TGCAGCGGCTCTCTGGGTAGCGACTACAATGAGCAGTTCTTC
TRBD2	.	TRBV7-9	TRBJ2-1	CASSPKIGTKGNEQFF	TGTGCCAGCAGCCCGAAAATAGGGACTAAAGGGAATGAGCAGTTCTTC
.	.	TRBV28	TRBJ1-5	CASREPDSNQPQHF	TGTGCCAGCAGGGAACCCGACAGCAATCAGCCCCAGCATTTT
.	.	TRBV4-2	TRBJ2-7	CASSQDGSRYEQYF	TGTGCCAGCAGCCAAGATGGTAGTCGTTACGAGCAGTACTTC
TRBD2	.	TRBV28	TRBJ2-2	CASSELAGGGQNTGELFF	TGTGCCAGCAGTGAACTAGCGGGAGGCGGACAGAATACCGGGGAGCTGTTTTTT
.	.	TRBV7-2	TRBJ2-3	CASSLDDSSAIDTQYF	TGTGCCAGCAGCTTAGATGACTCCTCAGCCATCGATACGCAGTATTTT
TRBD1	.	TRBV27	TRBJ1-2	CASRPRGNYGYTF	TGTGCCAGCAGACCCAGGGGGAACTATGGCTACACCTTC
TRBD1	.	TRBV9	TRBJ1-5	CASSANRGDQPQHF	TGTGCCAGCAGCGCAAACAGGGGCGATCAGCCCCAGCATTTT
TRBD1	.	TRBV29-1	TRBJ2-7	CSVLKLTGTSYEQYF	TGCAGCGTCCTCAAATTGACAGGGACCTCCTACGAGCAGTACTTC
.	many	TRBV2	TRBJ2-2	CASRSGTDTGELFF	TGTGCCAGCAGGTCAGGGACGGACACCGGGGAGCTGTTTTTT
.	.	TRBV14	TRBJ2-1	CASSPSWASHYNEQFF	TGTGCCAGCAGCCCCTCCTGGGCTAGCCACTACAATGAGCAGTTCTTC
.	.	TRBV10-3	TRBJ2-3	CAITASLGRDRDTQYF	TGTGCCATCACCGCTTCACTAGGCCGGGATAGGGATACGCAGTATTTT
.	many	TRBV20-1	TRBJ2-4	CSAGHREIQYF	TGCAGTGCTGGGCATAGGGAGATTCAGTACTTC
TRBD1	.	TRBV28	TRBJ1-1	CASSEPGQGNTEAFF	TGTGCCAGCAGTGAGCCTGGACAGGGCAACACTGAAGCTTTCTTT
.	.	TRBV2	TRBJ2-1	CATTDRNNEQFF	TGTGCCACTACCGACCGTAACAATGAGCAGTTCTTC
.	.	TRBV7-2	TRBJ2-7	CASSRDGPYEQYF	TGTGCCAGCAGCCGGGACGGACCCTACGAGCAGTACTTC
.	.	TRBV7-2	TRBJ2-5	CASSFIDAGETQYF	TGTGCCAGCAGCTTTATAGATGCGGGAGAGACCCAGTACTTC
.	.	TRBV5-1	TRBJ2-6	CASSSSSGSGANVLTF	TGCGCCAGCAGCTCCTCCTCAGGGTCTGGGGCCAACGTCCTGACTTTC
.	many	TRBV7-3	TRBJ2-1	CASSSTGENEQFF	TGTGCCAGCAGCTCCACGGGGGAAAATGAGCAGTTCTTC
TRBD2	.	TRBV5-1	TRBJ2-1	CASSLILAGHNEQFF	TGCGCCAGCAGCTTAATACTAGCGGGACACAATGAGCAGTTCTTC
.	few	TRBV5-1	TRBJ2-5	CASSLGPLLQETQYF	TGCGCCAGCAGCTTGGGGCCCCTGCTTCAAGAGACCCAGTACTTC
TRBD1	.	TRBV5-1	TRBJ2-5	CASIPQGARETQYF	TGCGCCAGCATCCCACAGGGGGCTCGGGAGACCCAGTACTTC
.	.	TRBV30	TRBJ1-5	CAWSAARDLRNSNQPQHF	TGTGCCTGGAGTGCCGCCAGGGACCTGAGAAATAGCAATCAGCCCCAGCATTTT
TRBD2	.	TRBV2	TRBJ2-3	CASSVGEQAGGTDTQYF	TGTGCCAGCAGTGTTGGGGAGCAAGCGGGAGGGACAGATACGCAGTATTTT
.	.	TRBV11-2	TRBJ2-7	CASSPRIGGEQYF	TGTGCCAGCAGCCCGAGGATCGGGGGTGAGCAGTACTTC
TRBD1	.	TRBV28	TRBJ2-3	CASEDRGLYTQYF	TGTGCCAGCGAGGACAGGGGGCTTTATACGCAGTATTTT
.	.	TRBV30	TRBJ1-4	CAFQGSSNEKLFF	TGTGCCTTTCAGGGCAGTTCTAATGAAAAACTGTTTTTT
.	.	TRBV4-2	TRBJ1-1	CASSHGQTVNTEAFF	TGTGCCAGCAGCCATGGACAGACCGTGAACACTGAAGCTTTCTTT
TRBD1	.	TRBV28	TRBJ2-7	CASPPRMGQGSYEQYF	TGTGCCAGCCCACCAAGAATGGGACAGGGATCCTACGAGCAGTACTTC
TRBD1	.	TRBV2	TRBJ2-2	CASSRQGRNTGELFF	TGTGCCAGCAGTCGACAGGGGAGGAACACCGGGGAGCTGTTTTTT
.	.	TRBV2	TRBJ1-4	CASSRTGLTNEKLFF	TGTGCCAGCAGCCGCACAGGATTAACCAATGAAAAACTGTTTTTT
TRBD1	.	TRBV28	TRBJ1-5	CASRITGADQPQHF	TGTGCCAGCCGAATTACAGGGGCAGATCAGCCCCAGCATTTT
TRBD1	.	TRBV19	TRBJ1-2	CASRRQGLSGYTF	TGTGCCAGTAGGCGACAGGGGCTCAGTGGCTACACCTTC
TRBD1	.	TRBV7-3	TRBJ2-5	CASSTRGQETQYF	TGTGCCAGCAGCACCAGGGGGCAAGAGACCCAGTACTTC
.	.	TRBV30	TRBJ1-1	CAWRRVGVNTEAFF	TGTGCCTGGAGGAGGGTAGGAGTAAACACTGAAGCTTTCTTT